Presented here are 9 T cell receptor beta chains from one specimen sequenced in a study of cytomegalovirus exposure and HLA in healthy donors. The PCR made use of 60 Vbeta and 13 Jbeta primers. The table came from immunoSEQ multiplex PCR; TCRdb's copy has only in-frame clones and leaves some out. The sample includes 60,000 to 95,000 clones, 80% to 90% of them seen just once. Sequencing was carried out using PBMCs. These receptor sequences come from a man aged 65-85 years in good health and CMV-seropositive.

V gene TRBV28 combines with J gene TRBJ2-5, with TRBD2 matching over 11 bases. The germline V gene encodes CDR1 MDHEN and CDR2 SYDVKM. CDR3 length equals 16 residues. The J segment lost 5 bases and the V segment lost 4 bases, leaving 9 bases of the junction unmatched. The CDR3 DNA follows: TGTGCCAGCAGTTCCCCGGGACTAGCGGAGAGGGAGACCCAGTACTTC. Its protein product is CASSSPGLAERETQYF.

Written as DNA, the CDR3 is TGCGCCAGCAGCCAAGCAGGGACAGGGGGGTACTATGGCTACACCTTC. Amino acid sequence: CASSQAGTGGYYGYTF. The rearrangement uses TRBV4-3 and TRBJ1-2; 11 positions agree with TRBD1. J lost 3 bases, V lost 1 base, and 4 bases had no gene match. This CDR3 comprises 16 residues. Germline V gives CDR1 LGHNA, CDR2 YSLEER.

The chain combines TRBV7-2 with TRBJ2-5; D perhaps matches TRBD2 (6 bases). Trimming pared 3 bases from V and 2 bases from J, leaving 7 bases between. Germline CDR1 SGHTA, CDR2 FQGNSA. CDR3 length equals 13 residues. The CDR3 sequence is CASSLREQETQYF. CDR3 in DNA: TGTGCCAGCAGCTTGCGGGAACAAGAGACCCAGTACTTC.

This clone was counted only a few times. The rearrangement uses TRBV5-1 and TRBJ2-3; 10 bases match TRBD2. This CDR3 has 13 residues. Unmatched junction bases numbered 2, after V lost 6 bases and J lost 4 bases. The germline gives CDR1 SGHRS, CDR2 YFSETQ. The CDR3 protein is CASTSGGADTQYF. The DNA for the CDR3 is TGCGCCAGCACCAGCGGGGGGGCAGATACGCAGTATTTT.

The V gene is TRBV7-2, the J gene TRBJ2-1; tentatively, D is TRBD2 (5 bases). CDR1 and CDR2 (germline): SGHTA, FQGNSA. The V end was cut by 5 bases, the J end by 7 bases, with 12 bases between. The CDR3 totals 13 residues. CDR3 amino acids: CASSPRSGNEQFF. CDR3 nucleotide sequence: TGTGCCAGCAGCCCTAGGTCGGGGAATGAGCAGTTCTTC.

The rearrangement joins TRBV2 to TRBJ1-5; D perhaps matches TRBD1 (6 bases). The CDR3 is 17 amino acids. V was shortened by 4 bases and J by 0 bases, with 16 bases between the two germline ends. Germline V gene lookup returns CDR1 SNHLY and CDR2 FYNNEI. The CDR3 region is CASSGRQVVTSNQPQHF. CDR3 sequence (DNA): TGTGCCAGCAGTGGAAGACAGGTCGTTACTAGCAATCAGCCCCAGCATTTT.

The chain links TRBV4-2 to TRBJ2-3, with 15 bases matching TRBD2. The V and J ends lost 1 base and 5 bases, in that order; junction bases with no gene match: 7. The CDR3 length is 18 residues. Per the germline V gene, CDR1 is LGHNA and CDR2 is YNFKEQ. CDR3 DNA sequence: TGTGCCAGCAGCCAAGCCGGACTAGCGGGAGGGCCGAGAGATACGCAGTATTTT. It is translated as CASSQAGLAGGPRDTQYF.

The rearrangement joins TRBV30 to TRBJ2-5; a possible D gene is TRBD1 (6 bases). Germline CDR1 is GTSNPN and CDR2 is SVGIG (reference sequence). The V and J ends lost 2 bases and 4 bases respectively, with 11 bases between them. This CDR3 has 13 amino acids. The CDR3: CAWSTTGRETQYF. CDR3 coding DNA: TGTGCCTGGAGTACTACAGGGCGAGAGACCCAGTACTTC.

This clone was observed a few times. The J gene is TRBJ2-7, the V gene TRBV28; maybe TRBD1 (5 bases). Germline loops: CDR1 MDHEN, CDR2 SYDVKM. V dropped 2 bases and J dropped 3 bases, with 11 bases sitting between them. The length of the CDR3 is 14 residues. CDR3: CASSLDGRDYEQYF. The CDR3 region has the DNA TGTGCCAGCAGTTTAGATGGCAGGGACTACGAGCAGTACTTC. The variable domain in full, with the rest retrieved from reference TRBV28 and TRBJ2-7, is DVKVTQSSRYLVKRTGEKVFLECVQDMDHENMFWYRQDPGLGLRLIYFSYDVKMKEKGDIPEGYSVSREKKERFSLILESASTNQTSMYLCASSLDGRDYEQYFGPGTRLTVT.